The rows below give T cell receptor beta chains drawn from one sample of a study of T-cell memory formation after mild COVID-19. Using its own MiXCR run on the 5' RACE reads, TCRdb lists one record per CDR3 protein. Altogether 290,000 or so distinct CDR3 sequences are present, roughly a fifth being singletons, with the ten largest covering more than 20%. Sequenced sample: PBMCs or a T cell subset sorted from them (not recorded which). Source of these receptors: a man between 18 and 35 years old who had mild COVID-19 (a few samples of this study predate the infection). Cell type and time point are not known. Both conserved end residues are part of each CDR3. Fields, in order: CDR3 protein, CDR3 DNA, clone size, V gene, J gene, D gene. D genes are given only for firm matches. Not all rows give a size; the values are once, few, many and, for expanded clones, a class.

CDR3aa: CASSTLGGAQYF
CDR3nt: TGTGCCAGCAGCACACTAGGCGGGGCGCAGTATTTT
abundance: NA
v_gene: TRBV7-2
j_gene: TRBJ2-3
d_gene: NA

CDR3aa: CSASLTERDAYF
CDR3nt: TGCAGTGCTTCCCTTACAGAGAGAGATGCGTATTTT
abundance: NA
v_gene: TRBV20-1
j_gene: TRBJ2-3
d_gene: NA

CDR3aa: CASSQGTGNTEAFF
CDR3nt: TGTGCCAGCAGCCAAGGGACGGGGAACACTGAAGCTTTCTTT
abundance: NA
v_gene: TRBV7-9
j_gene: TRBJ1-1
d_gene: NA

CDR3aa: CAWNRDGSNQPQHF
CDR3nt: TGTGCCTGGAACCGGGACGGTAGCAATCAGCCCCAGCATTTT
abundance: NA
v_gene: TRBV30
j_gene: TRBJ1-5
d_gene: NA

CDR3aa: CATSRDTTSGSTDTQYF
CDR3nt: TGTGCCACCAGCAGAGACACGACTAGCGGAAGCACAGATACGCAGTATTTT
abundance: few
v_gene: TRBV15
j_gene: TRBJ2-3
d_gene: TRBD2

CDR3aa: CASRDGSDNSPLHF
CDR3nt: TGCGCCAGCAGAGACGGATCGGATAATTCACCCCTCCACTTT
abundance: few
v_gene: TRBV5-1
j_gene: TRBJ1-6
d_gene: NA

CDR3aa: CASSEAPWTGAGELFF
CDR3nt: TGTGCCAGCAGTGAAGCCCCTTGGACAGGTGCCGGGGAGCTGTTTTTT
abundance: few
v_gene: TRBV6-1
j_gene: TRBJ2-2
d_gene: TRBD1

CDR3aa: CSAQTSGGQETQYF
CDR3nt: TGCAGTGCCCAGACTAGCGGGGGACAAGAGACCCAGTACTTC
abundance: many
v_gene: TRBV20-1
j_gene: TRBJ2-5
d_gene: TRBD2

CDR3aa: CSASGEYYGTDTQYF
CDR3nt: TGCAGTGCTAGCGGGGAGTATTACGGGACAGATACGCAGTATTTT
abundance: many
v_gene: TRBV20-1
j_gene: TRBJ2-3
d_gene: NA

CDR3aa: CSVFAGTVNEKLFF
CDR3nt: TGCAGCGTTTTCGCCGGGACAGTTAATGAAAAACTGTTTTTT
abundance: NA
v_gene: TRBV29-1
j_gene: TRBJ1-4
d_gene: TRBD1

CDR3aa: CATGAASGGLRTGELFF
CDR3nt: TGCGCCACCGGGGCGGCCAGCGGGGGGTTGCGAACCGGGGAGCTGTTTTTT
abundance: NA
v_gene: TRBV4-3
j_gene: TRBJ2-2
d_gene: TRBD2

CDR3aa: CASSQDGQDSLDNEQFF
CDR3nt: TGTGCCAGCAGCCAAGATGGGCAGGACAGCCTTGACAATGAGCAGTTCTTC
abundance: NA
v_gene: TRBV4-2
j_gene: TRBJ2-1
d_gene: NA

CDR3aa: CASGPSREVPNQPQHF
CDR3nt: TGTGCCAGCGGCCCCTCCAGGGAAGTCCCCAATCAGCCCCAGCATTTT
abundance: few
v_gene: TRBV6-5
j_gene: TRBJ1-5
d_gene: NA

CDR3aa: CASTEGTGAPDTQYF
CDR3nt: TGTGCCAGCACCGAAGGAACAGGGGCCCCAGATACGCAGTATTTT
abundance: NA
v_gene: TRBV6-1
j_gene: TRBJ2-3
d_gene: TRBD1

CDR3aa: CASSFNPDGTDTQYF
CDR3nt: TGTGCCAGCAGCTTTAATCCCGACGGCACAGATACGCAGTATTTT
abundance: NA
v_gene: TRBV5-6
j_gene: TRBJ2-3
d_gene: NA

CDR3aa: CASRFTQNTEAFF
CDR3nt: TGTGCCAGCAGGTTTACACAGAACACTGAAGCTTTCTTT
abundance: few
v_gene: TRBV6-6
j_gene: TRBJ1-1
d_gene: NA